The 15 T cell receptor beta chains below all came from one sample that was sequenced in a study of T-cell memory formation after mild COVID-19. TCRdb itself ran the 5' RACE reads through MiXCR, one entry per CDR3 protein. This table holds tens of thousands of distinct CDR3 sequences, 16% found once. Material: PBMCs or a T cell subset sorted from them (not recorded which). Receptors were obtained from an adult who had mild COVID-19 (a few samples of this study predate the infection). Cell type and time point are not known.

This clonotype has a count of ten or more. J is TRBJ1-1 and V is TRBV4-3; 7 bases fit TRBD1. Trimming removed 5 bases from V and 4 bases from J; junction bases left unmatched: 7. CDR1 LGHNA and CDR2 YSLEER come from the germline V gene. The CDR3 length is 14 residues. The CDR3 bases are TGCGCCAGCAGCTGGCGCCGGGACAGCACTGAAGCTTTCTTT. This gives the protein CASSWRRDSTEAFF.

This sequence joins TRBV12-3 or TRBV12-4 and TRBJ2-7; 10 bases match TRBD1. Trimming took 8 bases from V and 5 from J; bases not matched to a gene: 6. The CDR3 is 13 amino acids. Here the CDR3 reads CASLGQGNDEQYF. The CDR3 DNA reads as TGTGCCAGCTTGGGACAGGGGAACGACGAGCAGTACTTC.

This clonotype was counted ten times or more. The V and J genes are TRBV6-2 or TRBV6-3 and TRBJ2-3, with a tentative D call TRBD2 (6 bases). V lost 6 bases and J lost 1, with 17 bases in between. Germline lookup yields CDR1 MNHEY and CDR2 SVGEGT. This CDR3 region has 16 residues. The CDR3 nucleotides read TGTGCCAGCAGGGCCGTAAGCGGGCTGGGCACAGATACGCAGTATTTT. Its protein is CASRAVSGLGTDTQYF.

By share, this clonotype counts as medium-sized (0.01 to 0.1%). The chain links TRBV4-1 to TRBJ2-7; 9 bases map to TRBD1. This CDR3 comprises 15 residues. Germline lookup yields CDR1 MGHRA and CDR2 YSYEKL. V trimming: 2 bases; J trimming: 1 base; junction bases outside the gene matches: 3. CDR3 nucleotides: TGCGCCAGCAGCCAACCGGGACAGGGTTCCTACGAGCAGTACTTC. Residues: CASSQPGQGSYEQYF.

The chain carries TRBV30 and TRBJ2-1, with D possibly TRBD2 on 7 matching bases. CDR3 length: 16 residues. V lost 2 bases and J 0 bases, leaving 14 bases between the germline ends. CDR1 is GTSNPN and CDR2 is SVGIG in the germline V gene (reference sequence). In nucleotides, the CDR3 is TGTGCCTGGAGTAAAGGCGGGGGCCTCTCCTACAATGAGCAGTTCTTC. Residues: CAWSKGGGLSYNEQFF.

There are many counts of this clonotype. The rearrangement uses TRBV12-3 or TRBV12-4 and TRBJ2-3, with D perhaps given as TRBD1 or TRBD2 (5 bases each). The CDR3 sequence is 16 residues long. V was cut by 6 bases and J by 3 bases, with 19 bases left in between. The chain's CDR3 is CASRVGLTGRTDTQYF. The CDR3 coding sequence is TGTGCCAGCAGAGTGGGCCTCACGGGGCGGACAGATACGCAGTATTTT.

This clonotype was detected ten times or more. The gene calls are TRBV6-6 and TRBJ1-1; D gene ambiguous. Between the trimmed V and J ends, which lost 6 bases and 2 bases, there was a span of 10 bases. There are 13 residues in the CDR3. Germline loops: CDR1 MNHNY, CDR2 SVGAGI (reference sequence). CDR3 sequence: CASRQPSNTEAFF. In DNA form, the CDR3 reads TGTGCCAGCAGGCAGCCTAGTAACACTGAAGCTTTCTTT.

This clonotype came up many times. The chain carries TRBV3-1 and TRBJ2-2; D remains ambiguous. Germline V lookup: CDR1 LGHDT, CDR2 YNNKEL (reference sequence). This CDR3 is built from 14 residues. Trimming cost V 1 base and J 6 bases, with 9 bases left between them. Here the CDR3 DNA reads TGTGCCAGCAGCCAAGCAAGAGGTTCCGGGGAGCTGTTTTTT. Protein sequence: CASSQARGSGELFF.

There are a few counts of this clonotype. This rearrangement joins TRBV2 to TRBJ1-5, with D uncertain. This CDR3 has 15 residues. The germline V and J ends were trimmed by 3 bases and 0 bases, with 9 bases remaining between them. From germline, CDR1 is SNHLY and CDR2 FYNNEI. CDR3 protein: CASSEGRNSNQPQHF. The CDR3 DNA reads TGTGCCAGCAGTGAGGGTCGGAATAGCAATCAGCCCCAGCATTTT.

V is TRBV25-1 and J is TRBJ2-7; no definite D call. The CDR3 contains 13 residues. Deletions cut 4 bases from V and 2 bases from J, with 9 bases between. From germline, CDR1 is MGHDK and CDR2 SYGVNS. CDR3 DNA sequence: TGTGCCAGCAGTGGAAATGTAGCCTACGAGCAGTACTTC. It translates to CASSGNVAYEQYF.

This clonotype was recorded at least ten times. The genes are TRBV5-1 and TRBJ2-6; no clear D. The germline CDR1 and CDR2 sequences are SGHRS and YFSETQ. V was cut by 4 bases and J by 3 bases, with 5 bases left in between. The CDR3 has 13 residues. Here the CDR3 reads CASSQSGANVLTF. The CDR3 DNA reads TGCGCCAGCAGCCAGAGTGGGGCCAACGTCCTGACTTTC.

This clonotype was observed at least ten times. The gene calls are TRBV5-6 and TRBJ2-1; D uncertain. The CDR3 spans 12 residues. Trimming stripped 4 bases from V and 8 bases from J, with 10 bases between. CDR1 is SGHDT and CDR2 is YYEEEE in the germline V gene. The chain's CDR3 is CASSLNWDEQFF. CDR3 DNA: TGTGCCAGCAGCCTTAACTGGGATGAGCAGTTCTTC.

This clonotype has at least ten counts. The chain uses TRBV25-1 and TRBJ2-3; a weak D match, TRBD2 (6 bases). This CDR3 has 16 residues. Between the trimmed V and J ends, which lost 1 base and 0 bases, there was a span of 11 bases. Per the germline V gene, CDR1 is MGHDK and CDR2 is SYGVNS. DNA for the CDR3: TGTGCCAGCAGTGAATGGGCGGGATTTAGCACAGATACGCAGTATTTT. Its protein is CASSEWAGFSTDTQYF. Together with reference TRBV25-1 and TRBJ2-3, the CDR3 gives the full variable domain: EADIYQTPRYLVIGTGKKITLECSQTMGHDKMYWYQQDPGMELHLIHYSYGVNSTEKGDLSSESTVSRIRTEHFPLTLESARPSHTSQYLCASSEWAGFSTDTQYFGPGTRLTVL.

This clonotype showed up many times. J is TRBJ1-2 and V is TRBV12-3 or TRBV12-4; D may be TRBD1 (6 bases). CDR3 length: 13 amino acids. V gave up 3 bases and J gave up 4 bases, with 9 bases separating them. CDR3 sequence (DNA): TGTGCCAGCAGTTTGAGGGGGGGCTATGGCTACACCTTC. This encodes CASSLRGGYGYTF.

This clonotype was counted many times. V usage is TRBV3-1 and J usage is TRBJ2-1, with D possibly TRBD2 on 6 matching bases. Germline loops: CDR1 LGHDT, CDR2 YNNKEL (reference sequence). The CDR3 is 15 amino acids. The V gene lost 2 bases and the J gene lost 3 bases, with 11 bases spanning the gap. As DNA, the CDR3 is TGTGCCAGCAGCCAACCGGGAGTGGGCTACAATGAGCAGTTCTTC. This gives the protein CASSQPGVGYNEQFF.